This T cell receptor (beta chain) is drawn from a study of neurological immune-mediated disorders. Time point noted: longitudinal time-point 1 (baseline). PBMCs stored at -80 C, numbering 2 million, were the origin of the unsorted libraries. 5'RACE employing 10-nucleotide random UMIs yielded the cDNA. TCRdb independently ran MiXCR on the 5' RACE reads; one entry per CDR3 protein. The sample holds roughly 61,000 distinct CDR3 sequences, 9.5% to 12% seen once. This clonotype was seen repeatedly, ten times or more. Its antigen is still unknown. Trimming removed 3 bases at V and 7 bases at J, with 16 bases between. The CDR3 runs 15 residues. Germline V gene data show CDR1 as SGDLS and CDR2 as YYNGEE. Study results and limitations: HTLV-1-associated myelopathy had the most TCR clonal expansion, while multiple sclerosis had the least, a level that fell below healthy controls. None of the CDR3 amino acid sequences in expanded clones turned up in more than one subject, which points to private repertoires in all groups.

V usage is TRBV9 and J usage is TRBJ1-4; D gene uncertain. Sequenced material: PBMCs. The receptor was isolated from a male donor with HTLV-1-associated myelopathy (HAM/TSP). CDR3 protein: CASSDRSGWGEKLFF. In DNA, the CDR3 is TGTGCCAGCAGCGACCGGAGTGGATGGGGTGAAAAACTGTTTTTT.